This T cell receptor beta chain is drawn from a study of T cell responses to AZD1222 COVID-19 vaccine. Study observations and caveats: Sampling captured repertoires only after the peak T cell response. Baseline antibody screening turned up just a handful of seropositive AZD1222 recipients. The CD4 TCRs associated with vaccination extended across spike and predominated at 160-218 and 743-854. Females made up more of the donors, who were largely white British, and clonal diversity may have come out too low.

The germline gives CDR1 MGHRA, CDR2 YSYEKL. The CDR3 loop spans 17 amino acids. V was cut by 0 bases and J by 5 bases, with 19 bases left in between. As concerns this clone: The target antigen is unknown.

Measured with immunoSEQ multiplex PCR; TCRdb has only the in-frame clones, and not every one. The sample yields around 100,000 clones, approximately 91% seen once. The receptor's source is an adult in good health. The chain joins TRBV4-1 to TRBJ1-2; D might be TRBD1 (5 bases). The source was peripheral blood, collected on day 0 of AZD1222 vaccination. CDR3 in DNA: TGCGCCAGCAGCCAAGATGGGTCCCCACTGGGGGAGTATGGCTACACCTTC. This encodes CASSQDGSPLGEYGYTF.